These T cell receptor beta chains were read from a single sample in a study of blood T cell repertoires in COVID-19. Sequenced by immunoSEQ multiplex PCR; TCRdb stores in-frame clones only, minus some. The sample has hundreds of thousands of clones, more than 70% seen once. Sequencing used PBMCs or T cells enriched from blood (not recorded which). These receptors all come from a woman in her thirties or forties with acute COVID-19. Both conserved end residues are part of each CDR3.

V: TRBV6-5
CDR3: CASSTTGQVAEAFF

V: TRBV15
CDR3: CATSQPGTGSTEAFF

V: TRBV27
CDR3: CASSLFVANKNIQYF

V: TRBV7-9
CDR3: CASSFFRLAGVSEQFF

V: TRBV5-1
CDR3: CASSFGTGQGGYTF

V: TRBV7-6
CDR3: CASSLAVGRNTEAFF

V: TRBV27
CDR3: CASSFSTLGNGYTF

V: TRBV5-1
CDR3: CASSFGGLGSGQSGNTIYF

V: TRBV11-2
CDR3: CASSLMATGSEAFF

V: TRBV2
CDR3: CASSGDVPGLGNTQYF

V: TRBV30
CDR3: CAWSADRTKYEQYF

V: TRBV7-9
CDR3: CASSSQGAGEQYF

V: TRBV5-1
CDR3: CASSQQGGNTEAFF

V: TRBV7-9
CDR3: CASSQPSGGTNEKLFF

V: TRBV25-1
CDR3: CASRLAGGETQYF

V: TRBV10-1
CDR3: CASSSHYETYEQYF

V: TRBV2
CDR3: CASRLEQGGYNEQFF

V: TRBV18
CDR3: CASSPDIGDGTEAFF

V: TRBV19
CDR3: CASSSSQTDTQYF

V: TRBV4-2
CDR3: CASSQEGLAGGEQYF

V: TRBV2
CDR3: CASSEGQGYNSPLHF

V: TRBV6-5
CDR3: CASMRGRGRNEKLFF

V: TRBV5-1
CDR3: CASSLLPRGQGGSPLHF

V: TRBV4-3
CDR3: CASSQGEAAYNEQFF

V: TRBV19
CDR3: CASNPLGAGGRETQYF